Below are 20 T cell receptor beta chains sequenced from a single sample in a study of blood T cell repertoires in COVID-19. Profiling relied on immunoSEQ multiplex PCR, and the TCRdb table lists in-frame clones only, not all of them. The sample lists fewer than 200,000 clones, around 83% seen once, with roughly 19% in the top ten. Sequences were obtained from peripheral blood. These receptors originate from a woman in her 70s who had recovered from COVID-19.

The chain recombines TRBV7-3 with TRBJ1-2; 7 bases line up with TRBD1. Germline CDR1 reads SGHTA; CDR2 reads FQGTGA. V lost 0 bases, J lost 4 bases, and 2 bases stayed unmatched. The CDR3 length is 14 residues. The CDR3, as DNA: TGTGCCAGCAGCTTAACGCGGGACAGCTATGGCTACACCTTC. This encodes CASSLTRDSYGYTF.

The chain carries TRBV5-1 and TRBJ1-6; 10 positions agree with TRBD1. V was pared by 4 bases and J by 2 bases, with 3 bases of the junction left unmatched. This CDR3 has 16 residues. Per the germline V gene, CDR1 is SGHRS and CDR2 is YFSETQ. In DNA, the CDR3 is TGCGCCAGCAGCCGGGACAGGGGAGCCTATAATTCACCCCTCCACTTT. Amino acid sequence: CASSRDRGAYNSPLHF.

The genes are TRBV11-3 and TRBJ2-3, with unresolved D. CDR3 size: 14 residues. The V end was cut by 5 bases, the J end by 5 bases, with 14 bases between. Germline assignment: CDR1 SGHNT and CDR2 YENEEA. The CDR3 sequence is CASSQAPRRDTQYF. CDR3 DNA sequence: TGTGCCAGCAGCCAGGCCCCTCGTCGAGATACGCAGTATTTT.

J is TRBJ1-2 and V is TRBV27; possible D gene TRBD1, 5 bases. Deletions cut 4 bases from V and 7 bases from J, with 13 bases between. The CDR3 loop spans 13 amino acids. Looked up from germline, CDR1 is MNHEY and CDR2 is SMNVEV (reference sequence). The CDR3 reads CASSYGARGGYTF. The CDR3 nucleotides are TGTGCCAGCAGTTATGGGGCGCGTGGTGGCTACACCTTC.

V and J are TRBV18 and TRBJ2-2, with D possibly being TRBD2 (7 bases). CDR3 length: 16 residues. Germline CDR1 and CDR2: KGHSH and LQKENI. V was trimmed by 4 bases and J by 5 bases, leaving 17 bases between them. CDR3 nucleotide sequence: TGTGCCAGCTCACGGCGGGGGCAGGACGGAACCGGGGAGCTGTTTTTT. The encoded protein is CASSRRGQDGTGELFF.

The chain uses TRBV18 and TRBJ1-1; 8 nucleotides align to TRBD1. Germline values: CDR1 KGHSH, CDR2 LQKENI. The CDR3 contains 15 residues. Unmatched junction bases numbered 3, after V lost 3 bases and J lost 0 bases. The CDR3 DNA sequence: TGTGCCAGCTCACCCCAGGGGGCCATGAACACTGAAGCTTTCTTT. This codes for CASSPQGAMNTEAFF.

The chain recombines TRBV30 with TRBJ1-5; D remains ambiguous. CDR3 size: 15 residues. Germline V gene data show CDR1 as GTSNPN and CDR2 as SVGIG (reference sequence). V shed 2 bases and J shed 2 bases, with 13 bases lying between them. CDR3 amino acids: CAWSSVVSGNQPQHF. In DNA, the CDR3 is TGTGCCTGGAGTTCGGTGGTGTCGGGCAATCAGCCCCAGCATTTT.

The chain combines TRBV11-2 with TRBJ1-1; D is possibly TRBD1 (6 bases). V shed 5 bases and J shed 3 bases, with 25 bases lying between them. CDR1 and CDR2 (germline): SGHAT, FQNNGV. The CDR3 is made up of 18 amino acids. The chain's CDR3 is CASSPRRGQFRSDTEAFF. The CDR3 DNA reads as TGTGCCAGCAGCCCACGGCGGGGGCAGTTCCGGAGCGACACTGAAGCTTTCTTT.

The chain combines TRBV6-5 with TRBJ2-3; D call uncertain. V dropped 2 bases and J dropped 5 bases, with 5 bases sitting between them. This CDR3 comprises 12 residues. CDR1 MNHEY and CDR2 SVGAGI come from the germline V gene. The CDR3 sequence is CASSYVGDTQYF. As DNA, the CDR3 is TGTGCCAGCAGTTACGTCGGAGATACGCAGTATTTT.

The chain has TRBV3-1 (or the pseudogene TRBV3-2) and TRBJ2-1, with 9 bases matching TRBD2. CDR3 length: 17 residues. After removal of 1 base from V and 0 bases from J, the junction contained 4 bases not matched to a gene. CDR1 LGHDT and CDR2 YNNKEL come from the germline V gene (reference sequence). CDR3: CASSQGLAGSSYNEQFF. CDR3 DNA: TGTGCCAGCAGCCAAGGCCTAGCGGGAAGCTCCTACAATGAGCAGTTCTTC.

This chain links TRBV7-9 with TRBJ1-4; no reliable D call. Trimming left V 5 bases short and J 8 bases short, with 15 bases between. This CDR3 spans 14 amino acids. CDR1 and CDR2 (germline): SEHNR, FQNEAQ (reference sequence). Written as DNA, the CDR3 is TGTGCCAGCAGCGGCCCCCCGGGAGGGGAAAAACTGTTTTTT. Translation gives CASSGPPGGEKLFF.

The chain recombines TRBV30 with TRBJ1-2; 8 bases are shared with TRBD1. The V and J ends lost 3 bases and 8 bases, in that order; junction bases with no gene match: 5. Germline CDR1 is GTSNPN and CDR2 is SVGIG (reference sequence). CDR3 length: 12 residues. The CDR3 nucleotides are TGTGCCTGGAGCCCAACAGGGGGAGGCTACACCTTC. Protein product: CAWSPTGGGYTF.

This rearrangement joins TRBV5-1 to TRBJ2-5; 8 nucleotides match TRBD1. The CDR3 spans 14 residues. V lost 4 bases to trimming and J lost 2 bases; unmatched junction nucleotides: 4. The V gene's germline CDR1 is SGHRS and CDR2 YFSETQ. The CDR3 DNA reads as TGCGCCAGCAGCACCGGACAGGGACAAGAGACCCAGTACTTC. Translating gives CASSTGQGQETQYF.

The CDR3 loop reads CAGAPTSPSEQFF. Here the CDR3 DNA reads TGTGCCGGGGCCCCCACTAGTCCAAGTGAGCAGTTCTTC. This chain joins TRBV30 and TRBJ2-1; either TRBD1 or TRBD2 may supply D (5 bases each). V lost 8 bases to trimming and J lost 9 bases, with 20 bases between them. The V gene's germline CDR1 is GTSNPN and CDR2 SVGIG (reference sequence). This CDR3 comprises 13 residues.

This clone was detected only once. V usage is TRBV9 and J usage is TRBJ2-3, with no clear D. In germline, CDR1 is SGDLS, CDR2 YYNGEE. V was clipped by 0 bases and J by 2 bases, with 19 bases between them. CDR3 length: 18 amino acids. The CDR3 DNA is TGTGCCAGCAGCGTAGACACCCCAGCGAAAACCACCACAGATACGCAGTATTTT. Its translation is CASSVDTPAKTTTDTQYF.

By sample fraction, this clone is large. The genes are TRBV27 and TRBJ2-1; tentatively, D is TRBD2 (6 bases). Germline V gene sequence: CDR1 MNHEY, CDR2 SMNVEV (reference sequence). Deletions cut 5 bases from V and 9 bases from J, with 14 bases between. The CDR3 is 13 residues long. CDR3 in DNA: TGTGCCAGCAGTCCCGCGGGGTGGGGTGAGCAGTTCTTC. It yields the protein CASSPAGWGEQFF.

The chain combines TRBV7-9 with TRBJ2-3; 10 nucleotides line up with TRBD2. The V gene end was trimmed by 5 bases and the J gene end by 2 bases; junction bases not matched to a gene: 4. The CDR3 length is 15 residues. In germline, CDR1 is SEHNR, CDR2 FQNEAQ (reference sequence). Written as DNA, the CDR3 is TGTGCCAGCAGCCCCGGGACTAGCGACACAGATACGCAGTATTTT. Protein product: CASSPGTSDTDTQYF.

This rearrangement joins TRBV7-9 to TRBJ1-2; tentative D call: TRBD1 (6 bases). V lost 5 bases to trimming and J lost 7 bases, with 17 bases between them. Germline V gene data show CDR1 as SEHNR and CDR2 as FQNEAQ (reference sequence). CDR3 size: 14 residues. CDR3 sequence: CASSPTTGPGGYTF. The CDR3 DNA reads as TGTGCCAGCAGCCCCACAACAGGGCCTGGTGGCTACACCTTC.

This clone has a single count. The chain joins TRBV10-3 to TRBJ2-7; 10 bases match TRBD2. The J segment lost 0 bases and the V segment lost 0 bases, leaving 5 bases of the junction unmatched. This CDR3 is 17 amino acids long. Germline V gene lookup returns CDR1 ENHRY and CDR2 SYGVKD. CDR3 residues: CAISESLAGPSSYEQYF. The CDR3 coding sequence is TGTGCCATCAGTGAGTCACTAGCGGGGCCCAGCTCCTACGAGCAGTACTTC.

About this clone: In the same sample, other DNA sequences code for this CDR3. This chain uses TRBV4-1 with TRBJ1-5, with 8 bases matching TRBD1. J lost 4 bases, V lost 4 bases, and 3 bases had no gene match. The CDR3 covers 14 residues. Per germline, CDR1 MGHRA and CDR2 YSYEKL. The CDR3 nucleotides are TGCGCCAGCAGCCCCCGACAGGGGAATCAGCCCCAGCATTTT. Protein product: CASSPRQGNQPQHF.